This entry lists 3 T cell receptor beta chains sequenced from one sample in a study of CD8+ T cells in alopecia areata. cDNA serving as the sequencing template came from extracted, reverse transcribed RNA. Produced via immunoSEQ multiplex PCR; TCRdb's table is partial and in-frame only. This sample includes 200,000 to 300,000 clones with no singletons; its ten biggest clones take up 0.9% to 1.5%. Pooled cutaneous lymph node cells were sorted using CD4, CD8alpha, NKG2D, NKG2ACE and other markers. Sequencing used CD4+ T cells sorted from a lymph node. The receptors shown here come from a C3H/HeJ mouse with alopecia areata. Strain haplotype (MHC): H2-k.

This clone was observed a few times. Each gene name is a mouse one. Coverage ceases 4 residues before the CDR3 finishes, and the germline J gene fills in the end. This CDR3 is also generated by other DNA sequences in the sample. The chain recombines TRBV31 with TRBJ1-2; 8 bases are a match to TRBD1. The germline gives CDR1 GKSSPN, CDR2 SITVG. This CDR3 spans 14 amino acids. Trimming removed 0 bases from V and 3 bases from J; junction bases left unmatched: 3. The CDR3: CAWSLQGADSDYTF. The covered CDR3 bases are TGTGCCTGGAGTCTGCAGGGGGCGGACTCC.

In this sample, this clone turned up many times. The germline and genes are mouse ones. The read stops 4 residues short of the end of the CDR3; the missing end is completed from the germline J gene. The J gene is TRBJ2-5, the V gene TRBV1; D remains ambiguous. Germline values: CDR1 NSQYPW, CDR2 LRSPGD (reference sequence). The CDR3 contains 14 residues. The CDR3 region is CTCSADRREDTQYF. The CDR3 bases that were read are TGCACCTGCAGTGCAGATCGTAGGGAAGAC.

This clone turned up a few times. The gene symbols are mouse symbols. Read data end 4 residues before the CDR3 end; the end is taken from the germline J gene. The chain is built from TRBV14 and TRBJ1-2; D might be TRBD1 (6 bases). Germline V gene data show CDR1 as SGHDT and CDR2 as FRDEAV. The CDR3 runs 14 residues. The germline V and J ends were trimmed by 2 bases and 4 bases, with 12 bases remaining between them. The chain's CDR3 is CASSLNREGSDYTF. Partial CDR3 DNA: TGTGCCAGCAGTTTGAACAGGGAGGGCTCC. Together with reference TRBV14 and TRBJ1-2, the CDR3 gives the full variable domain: EAGVTQSPRYAVLQEGQAVSFWCDPISGHDTLYWYQQPRDQGPQLLVYFRDEAVIDNSQLPSDRFSAVRPKGTNSTLKIQSAKQGDTATYLCASSLNREGSDYTFGSGTRLLVI.